The 32 T cell receptor beta chains reported below all come from one sample, sequenced in a study of T-cell memory formation after mild COVID-19. MiXCR, applied by TCRdb to the 5' RACE reads, yields one record per CDR3 protein. The data hold 130,000 to 150,000 distinct CDR3 sequences, with over 15% observed a single time. The specimen was PBMCs or a T cell subset sorted from them (not recorded which). The receptors here all came from an adult woman who had mild COVID-19 (a few samples of this study predate the infection). Cell type and time point are not known.

This clonotype appeared a few times. The chain employs TRBV7-2 and TRBJ2-7; TRBD1 is a possible D gene (6 bases). CDR3 size: 12 residues. V dropped 3 bases and J dropped 5 bases, with 8 bases sitting between them. Germline V gene sequence: CDR1 SGHTA, CDR2 FQGNSA. The CDR3 region is CASSLDSHEQYF. The CDR3 coding sequence is TGTGCCAGCAGCTTGGACAGCCACGAGCAGTACTTC. The full variable domain, in which reference TRBV7-2 and TRBJ2-7 provide the parts outside the CDR3, is GAGVSQSPSNKVTEKGKDVELRCDPISGHTALYWYRQSLGQGLEFLIYFQGNSAPDKSGLPSDRFSAERTGGSVSTLTIQRTQQEDSAVYLCASSLDSHEQYFGPGTRLTVT.

The chain couples TRBV2 to TRBJ2-4, with D perhaps matching TRBD1 (5 bases). Looked up from germline, CDR1 is SNHLY and CDR2 is FYNNEI. V gave up 3 bases and J gave up 0 bases, with 6 bases separating them. The CDR3 has 14 amino acids. The CDR3 nucleotides read TGTGCCAGCAGTGACAGGGTAGCCAAAAACATTCAGTACTTC. Translating gives CASSDRVAKNIQYF.

This clonotype has just a few counts. CDR3 in amino acids: CASSLGAWETQYF. Here the CDR3 DNA reads TGTGCCAGCAGCTTAGGAGCGTGGGAGACCCAGTACTTC. V is TRBV7-2 and J is TRBJ2-5; no clear D gene. There are 13 residues in the CDR3. Trimming left V 1 base short and J 5 bases short, with 8 bases between. Germline lookup yields CDR1 SGHTA and CDR2 FQGNSA.

The gene calls are TRBV9 and TRBJ2-2; 10 bases are shared with TRBD2. The germline CDR1 and CDR2 sequences are SGDLS and YYNGEE. V lost 2 bases to trimming and J lost 7 bases; unmatched junction nucleotides: 8. The CDR3 has 16 residues. The chain's CDR3 is CASSVRPSGSGGELFF. CDR3 bases: TGTGCCAGCAGCGTCCGTCCTAGCGGGAGTGGCGGGGAGCTGTTTTTT.

This clonotype was counted at least ten times. The V and J genes are TRBV12-3 or TRBV12-4 and TRBJ2-5, with 7 bases identical to TRBD1. The CDR3 is 14 amino acids. V was pared by 5 bases and J by 4 bases, with 7 bases of the junction left unmatched. The CDR3 DNA follows: TGTGCCAGCAGTCTGAGCGACAGGGTAGAGACCCAGTACTTC. As protein: CASSLSDRVETQYF.

The CDR3 coding sequence is TGTGCCAGCAGTTTAGCGGGGGGTGAAGCTTTCTTT. Translation gives CASSLAGGEAFF. This chain connects TRBV12-3 or TRBV12-4 to TRBJ1-1; maybe TRBD1 (5 bases). Trimming removed 0 bases at V and 7 bases at J, with 6 bases between. This CDR3 contains 12 residues.

This clonotype was found many times. The chain recombines TRBV5-1 with TRBJ2-1; the D gene is possibly TRBD1 (5 bases). With 2 bases removed from V and 5 bases from J, the gap between germline ends came to 14 bases. CDR3 length: 15 residues. Looked up from germline, CDR1 is SGHRS and CDR2 is YFSETQ. CDR3 nucleotides: TGCGCCAGCAGCTTCGACAGCCCAGGGCACAATGAGCAGTTCTTC. Residues: CASSFDSPGHNEQFF.

The chain recombines TRBV12-3 or TRBV12-4 with TRBJ2-3, with 9 bases identical to TRBD1. CDR3 length equals 16 residues. Unmatched junction bases numbered 9, after V lost 5 bases and J lost 3 bases. The CDR3 DNA reads as TGTGCCAGCAGTACTCGGACAGGGGAGACGACAGATACGCAGTATTTT. As protein: CASSTRTGETTDTQYF.

In its sample, this clonotype was seen a few times. The V gene is TRBV27, the J gene TRBJ1-1; 9 bases are a match to TRBD1. Losses at the gene ends were 8 bases for V and 5 bases for J; bases not matched to a gene: 18. Germline assignment: CDR1 MNHEY and CDR2 SMNVEV (reference sequence). The CDR3 contains 17 residues. CDR3 DNA: TGTGCCAGCCGGATCAGTGGGACAGGGTGGGTTGAGACTGAAGCTTTCTTT. Translation: CASRISGTGWVETEAFF.

This rearrangement joins TRBV10-3 to TRBJ1-2; D is undetermined. Between the trimmed V and J ends, which lost 2 bases and 8 bases, there was a span of 15 bases. The CDR3 has 14 amino acids. CDR1 and CDR2 from the germline V gene are ENHRY and SYGVKD. The CDR3 reads CAISEQITRRGYTF. CDR3 sequence (DNA): TGTGCCATCAGTGAGCAGATAACCCGCAGAGGCTACACCTTC.

This clonotype was seen at least ten times. The chain carries TRBV5-5 and TRBJ2-5, with a possible D match to TRBD1 (5 bases). The CDR3 consists of 14 residues. Germline V CDR1 and CDR2: SGHKS, YYEKEE (reference sequence). The V and J ends lost 2 bases and 5 bases respectively, with 13 bases between them. The CDR3 protein is CASSFKGRQETQYF. The CDR3 coding sequence is TGTGCCAGCAGCTTCAAGGGGCGTCAGGAGACCCAGTACTTC.

The chain has TRBV18 and TRBJ2-3; TRBD2 matches at 7 bases. CDR3 size: 14 residues. The V and J ends lost 5 bases and 6 bases, in that order; junction bases with no gene match: 8. Germline assignment: CDR1 KGHSH and CDR2 LQKENI. Here the CDR3 reads CASSWAGDLDTQYF. The DNA for the CDR3 is TGTGCCAGCTCATGGGCGGGAGACCTCGATACGCAGTATTTT.

This clonotype was picked up a small number of times. The chain combines TRBV5-1 with TRBJ1-4; 9 bases align to TRBD1. The CDR3 consists of 15 residues. CDR1 and CDR2 (germline): SGHRS, YFSETQ. V shed 4 bases and J 6 bases; nucleotides not matched to a gene: 7. CDR3 coding DNA: TGCGCCAGCAGCCCGCTCGGGACAGGGTATGAAAAACTGTTTTTT. This codes for CASSPLGTGYEKLFF.

This rearrangement joins TRBV7-3 to TRBJ2-1; D remains ambiguous. The V end lost 1 base, the J end lost 6 bases, and 7 bases lay between the germline ends. Germline CDR1 and CDR2: SGHTA and FQGTGA. CDR3 size: 13 residues. The CDR3 DNA sequence: TGTGCCAGCAGCTTAATGCTGGGCAATGAGCAGTTCTTC. It is translated as CASSLMLGNEQFF.

The V and J genes are TRBV12-3 or TRBV12-4 and TRBJ2-1; the match to TRBD1 covers 8 bases. The ends lost 6 bases at V and 10 bases at J; junction bases unmatched: 5. CDR3 length: 12 residues. In DNA, the CDR3 is TGTGCCAGCAGGGGGACAGGCCGAGAGCAGTTCTTC. It encodes CASRGTGREQFF.

This clonotype showed up just a few times. The rearrangement uses TRBV12-3 or TRBV12-4 and TRBJ1-5; no definite D call. The CDR3 length is 16 residues. Trimming took 0 bases from V and 5 from J, leaving 14 bases between them. The CDR3 DNA reads TGTGCCAGCAGTTTAGCGCGGGTGGCAGCCCATCAGCCCCAGCATTTT. Its translation is CASSLARVAAHQPQHF.

This chain joins TRBV18 and TRBJ1-6, with a tentative D call TRBD1 (5 bases). CDR1 KGHSH and CDR2 LQKENI come from the germline V gene. The ends were cut back, 4 bases at V and 9 bases at J, with 10 bases in the middle. There are 13 residues in the CDR3. As DNA, the CDR3 is TGTGCCAGCTCACTTAATGGGGGTTCACCCCTCCACTTT. Protein product: CASSLNGGSPLHF.

The V and J genes are TRBV5-1 and TRBJ2-5, with D tentatively TRBD2 (5 bases). CDR1 is SGHRS, CDR2 YFSETQ, per germline. This CDR3 comprises 14 residues. V lost 2 bases and J 5 bases, leaving 13 bases between the germline ends. The CDR3 sequence is CASSLTGNGETQYF. CDR3 in DNA: TGCGCCAGCAGCTTAACGGGGAATGGGGAGACCCAGTACTTC.

The chain has TRBV7-9 and TRBJ1-1; no definite D call. V lost 4 bases to trimming and J lost 3 bases, with 15 bases between them. The V gene's germline CDR1 is SEHNR and CDR2 FQNEAQ (reference sequence). The length of the CDR3 is 15 residues. The CDR3 reads CASSSSDLRDTEAFF. The CDR3 bases are TGTGCCAGCAGCTCATCGGACCTACGGGACACTGAAGCTTTCTTT.

The chain links TRBV29-1 to TRBJ1-2; D unresolved. The germline CDR1 and CDR2 sequences are SQVTM and ANQGSEA. CDR3 length: 12 residues. Deletions cut 1 base from V and 5 bases from J, with 8 bases between. DNA of the CDR3: TGCAGCGTTGAAGGAATGGAGTATGGCTACACCTTC. It specifies CSVEGMEYGYTF.

V gene TRBV5-1 combines with J gene TRBJ2-7, with 10 bases that match TRBD2. In germline, CDR1 is SGHRS, CDR2 YFSETQ. After removal of 7 bases from V and 3 bases from J, the junction contained 10 bases not matched to a gene. This CDR3 comprises 15 residues. CDR3 DNA: TGCGCCAGCCGATCGGCTAGCGGGAGCCACTACGAGCAGTACTTC. It codes for CASRSASGSHYEQYF.

This clonotype has a handful of counts. The chain combines TRBV10-3 with TRBJ2-7, with D perhaps TRBD1 (5 bases). The germline V and J ends were trimmed by 0 bases and 5 bases, with 8 bases remaining between them. Germline CDR1 and CDR2: ENHRY and SYGVKD. The CDR3 contains 13 residues. The CDR3 bases are TGTGCCATCAGTGAGTCCCAGGGAAACGAGCAGTACTTC. Translation gives CAISESQGNEQYF.

CDR3 sequence: CASSVGSGTHTQYF. The CDR3 region has the DNA TGTGCCAGCAGTGTAGGCAGCGGCACGCATACGCAGTATTTT. The chain couples TRBV2 to TRBJ2-3; a possible D gene is TRBD2 (5 bases). The CDR3 sequence is 14 residues long. The V gene lost 4 bases and the J gene lost 7 bases, with 15 bases spanning the gap. Germline assignment: CDR1 SNHLY and CDR2 FYNNEI. Based on the CDR3 plus reference TRBV2 and TRBJ2-3, the full variable domain is EPEVTQTPSHQVTQMGQEVILRCVPISNHLYFYWYRQILGQKVEFLVSFYNNEISEKSEIFDDQFSVERPDGSNFTLKIRSTKLEDSAMYFCASSVGSGTHTQYFGPGTRLTVL.

This clonotype has at least ten counts. The V call is TRBV20-1, the J call TRBJ1-5; 9 bases fit TRBD1. V gave up 4 bases and J gave up 2 bases; unmatched junction bases: 12. Per the germline V gene, CDR1 is DFQATT and CDR2 is SNEGSKA (reference sequence). The CDR3 has 17 amino acids. Here the CDR3 reads CSANTGGASTGNQPQHF. The DNA of the CDR3 is TGCAGTGCTAATACAGGGGGCGCGTCTACGGGCAATCAGCCCCAGCATTTT.

The chain recombines TRBV10-3 with TRBJ1-4; D is perhaps TRBD1 (6 bases). The CDR3 loop spans 15 amino acids. Germline V CDR1 and CDR2: ENHRY, SYGVKD. V was cut by 3 bases and J by 7 bases, with 15 bases left in between. The CDR3 protein is CAISEATGSGEKLFF. CDR3 DNA: TGTGCCATCAGTGAAGCCACAGGGTCGGGTGAAAAACTGTTTTTT.

This clonotype was seen more than once but under ten times. The chain has TRBV9 and TRBJ2-2, with D perhaps being TRBD1 or TRBD2 (6 bases each). V was trimmed by 0 bases and J by 4 bases, leaving 19 bases between them. The V gene's germline CDR1 is SGDLS and CDR2 YYNGEE. The CDR3 has 18 residues. The CDR3 loop reads CASSVAPPGAPGTGELFF. CDR3 coding DNA: TGTGCCAGCAGCGTAGCCCCGCCGGGGGCGCCGGGCACCGGGGAGCTGTTTTTT.

This clonotype was picked up a small number of times. The chain is built from TRBV5-1 and TRBJ2-6; D is unclear. V lost 0 bases and J lost 2, with 6 bases in between. CDR3 length equals 15 residues. Germline CDR1 is SGHRS and CDR2 is YFSETQ. The chain's CDR3 is CASSLGSTGANVLTF. The CDR3 nucleotides read TGCGCCAGCAGCTTGGGTTCTACTGGGGCCAACGTCCTGACTTTC.

This clonotype was seen at least ten times. The chain links TRBV5-1 to TRBJ2-5; 10 nucleotides match TRBD1. The CDR3 has 16 amino acids. After removal of 0 bases from V and 5 bases from J, the junction contained 7 bases not matched to a gene. Germline loops: CDR1 SGHRS, CDR2 YFSETQ. CDR3 residues: CASSLARQGAGETQYF. CDR3 in DNA: TGCGCCAGCAGCTTGGCCCGACAGGGGGCAGGGGAGACCCAGTACTTC.

This clonotype was seen a handful of times. V gene TRBV3-1 combines with J gene TRBJ2-5, with 10 bases identical to TRBD2. The junction had 3 bases not matched to a gene; V was cut back by 1 base and J by 1 base. Germline values: CDR1 LGHDT, CDR2 YNNKEL (reference sequence). The length of the CDR3 is 16 residues. The CDR3 nucleotides are TGTGCCAGCAGCCAAGGAAGACTAGCGGGCCAAGAGACCCAGTACTTC. Its translation: CASSQGRLAGQETQYF.

This clonotype was counted only a few times. The chain carries TRBV29-1 and TRBJ1-2; TRBD1 might be the D (5 bases). The germline CDR1 and CDR2 sequences are SQVTM and ANQGSEA. CDR3 size: 10 residues. Trimming left V 3 bases short and J 8 bases short, with 7 bases between. The CDR3 DNA reads TGCAGCGTTGACTGGGACGGCTACACCTTC. Its protein is CSVDWDGYTF.

The chain links TRBV20-1 to TRBJ2-5; D is unresolved. Trimming shortened V by 4 bases and J by 1 base, and 10 bases separated the two germline ends. Germline loops: CDR1 DFQATT, CDR2 SNEGSKA (reference sequence). The CDR3 loop spans 13 amino acids. The CDR3 DNA reads TGCAGTGCTATTCTCCAGTTCCAAGAGACCCAGTACTTC. Translated: CSAILQFQETQYF.

The genes are TRBV5-1 and TRBJ1-1; D possibly corresponds to TRBD1 (5 bases). The V end was cut by 7 bases, the J end by 5 bases, with 24 bases between. The CDR3 is 16 amino acids. From germline, CDR1 is SGHRS and CDR2 YFSETQ. In DNA, the CDR3 is TGCGCCAGCTGTACCTCCTCGGAGCGCGGGGGGACTGAAGCTTTCTTT. Its protein is CASCTSSERGGTEAFF.